A single sample is the source of the 26 T cell receptor beta chains below, sequenced in a study of molecular identifiers for immune sequencing clone quantification. TCRdb itself ran the PCR reads through MiXCR, one entry per CDR3 protein. The sample holds about half a million distinct CDR3 sequences, 25% seen once. Sequenced material: naive CD8+ T cells from blood, with Jurkat cell RNA spiked in. Subset meaning: FACS-sorted CD8+CD4-CCR7+CD45RA+ naive T cells. Receptors were obtained from a human donor in good health. Some libraries in this study had Jurkat cell RNA spiked in.

This chain uses TRBV19 with TRBJ2-1; 9 bases map to TRBD2. There are 15 residues in the CDR3. CDR1 is LNHDA, CDR2 SQIVND, per germline (reference sequence). Trimming removed 6 bases from V and 6 bases from J; junction bases left unmatched: 9. CDR3 amino acids: CASRELAGHGNEQFF. The DNA for the CDR3 is TGTGCCAGTAGGGAACTAGCGGGTCACGGCAATGAGCAGTTCTTC.

The chain carries TRBV4-1 and TRBJ2-7; no reliable D call. Germline-derived CDR1 and CDR2 are MGHRA and YSYEKL. CDR3 length: 13 amino acids. Trimming shortened V by 2 bases and J by 4 bases, and 9 bases separated the two germline ends. The CDR3 reads CASSQLDAYEQYF. In DNA form, the CDR3 reads TGCGCCAGCAGCCAACTGGACGCGTACGAGCAGTACTTC.

Concerning this clonotype itself: It is unclear where the CDR3 begins or ends on the DNA, so no DNA is shown, and the CDR3 is as TCRdb lists it. The V call is TRBV30, the J call TRBJ2-7. The CDR3 totals 12 residues, both ends included. The germline gives CDR1 GTSNPN, CDR2 SVGIG (reference sequence). This CDR3 is CAWGGGSVGRCF.

The sample holds a few counts of this clonotype. V is TRBV4-2 and J is TRBJ2-7; D ambiguous. This CDR3 is built from 13 residues. V shed 3 bases and J shed 0 bases, with 6 bases lying between them. Germline CDR1 is LGHNA and CDR2 is YNFKEQ. The CDR3 sequence is CASSHGNSYEQYF. In nucleotides, the CDR3 is TGTGCCAGCAGCCATGGCAACTCCTACGAGCAGTACTTC.

The V gene is TRBV7-9, the J gene TRBJ2-7; D uncertain. The germline CDR1 and CDR2 sequences are SEHNR and FQNEAQ (reference sequence). Trimming pared 3 bases from V and 0 bases from J, leaving 18 bases between. This CDR3 spans 17 amino acids. The DNA for the CDR3 is TGTGCCAGCAGCTTGAAGTCTCCCCGGGCCAGCTCCTACGAGCAGTACTTC. Translating it yields CASSLKSPRASSYEQYF. Looking up the rest from reference TRBV7-9 and TRBJ2-7 gives the full variable domain: DTGVSQNPRHKITKRGQNVTFRCDPISEHNRLYWYRQTLGQGPEFLTYFQNEAQLEKSRLLSDRFSAERPKGSFSTLEIQRTEQGDSAMYLCASSLKSPRASSYEQYFGPGTRLTVT.

Worth noting for this clonotype: This may stem from a read error, because a much larger clone lies one nucleotide away. V is TRBV4-3 and J is TRBJ1-6; D is undetermined. The CDR3 runs 16 residues. Germline CDR1 reads LGHNA; CDR2 reads YSLEER. The chain's CDR3 is CASSKEINSYNSPLHF. CDR3 in DNA: TGCGCCAGCAGCAAAGAGATAAACTCCTATAATTCACCCCTCCACTTT.

Comments on this clonotype: Sequence at one end of the junction differs from germline and may be a read error. The DNA of the CDR3 is TGCAGCACAGCAGGTGGAATCACTGAAGCTCTCTTT. Protein product: CSTAGGITEALF. The chain has TRBV29-1 and TRBJ1-1, with no clear D. The CDR3 loop spans 12 amino acids. Germline values: CDR1 SQVTM, CDR2 ANQGSEA.

For this clonotype: An end of the junction does not agree with germline; a read error may underlie this. This chain uses TRBV19 with TRBJ1-5; the match to TRBD1 covers 9 bases. Germline V gene data show CDR1 as LNHDA and CDR2 as SQIVND (reference sequence). The CDR3 runs to 13 residues. The CDR3 is CASTGGYGQSQHF. The CDR3, as DNA: TGTGCCAGCACAGGGGGCTATGGTCAGTCCCAGCATTTT.

This clonotype was seen at least ten times. The CDR3 is CASGLAPGDPKNIQYF. The DNA of the CDR3 is TGTGCTAGTGGTTTGGCGCCAGGGGATCCCAAAAACATTCAGTACTTC. This chain joins TRBV12-5 and TRBJ2-4, with D possibly TRBD1 on 6 matching bases. Looked up from germline, CDR1 is LGHNT and CDR2 is FRNRAP. The CDR3 runs 16 residues. V was shortened by 1 base and J by 2 bases, with 12 bases between the two germline ends.

As concerns this clonotype: A read error may be the cause here, since a much bigger clone is one base away. The chain combines TRBV20-1 with TRBJ2-7; TRBD1 agrees at 8 bases. Per the germline V gene, CDR1 is DFQATT and CDR2 is SNEGSKA (reference sequence). The CDR3 sequence is 14 residues long. The CDR3 sequence is CSARSTGVAYEQCF. The CDR3, as DNA: TGCAGTGCTAGATCGACAGGGGTTGCCTACGAGCAGTGCTTC.

Concerning this clonotype: A much larger clone differs by one base, so this may be a read error. The V gene is TRBV7-9, the J gene TRBJ1-1; a possible D gene is TRBD1 (5 bases). Germline CDR1 SEHNR, CDR2 FQNEAQ (reference sequence). The germline V and J ends were trimmed by 1 base and 7 bases, with 16 bases remaining between them. This CDR3 has 15 amino acids. This CDR3 reads CASSLDLGEEIEAFF. CDR3 nucleotide sequence: TGTGCCAGCAGCTTAGATTTAGGGGAAGAGATTGAAGCTTTCTTT.

The V call is TRBV12-3 or TRBV12-4, the J call TRBJ2-1; 8 bases match TRBD2. The length of the CDR3 is 13 residues. V was pared by 6 bases and J by 8 bases, with 6 bases of the junction left unmatched. The CDR3 DNA reads as TGTGCCAGCAGGGAGGTCGGGGGGGATGAGCAGTTCTTC. This codes for CASREVGGDEQFF.

The table lists this clonotype with a few counts. Just one base apart from a much larger clone, this may be a read error. V is TRBV29-1 and J is TRBJ2-5; unclear D gene. CDR1 is SQVTM, CDR2 ANQGSEA, per germline. CDR3 length: 11 amino acids. V dropped 6 bases and J dropped 11 bases, with 16 bases sitting between them. CDR3 residues: CSVAHSGRQYF. CDR3 DNA: TGCAGCGTCGCACACTCAGGTCGACAGTACTTC.

The gene calls are TRBV5-1 and TRBJ1-1; 7 bases are shared with TRBD1. J gave up 5 bases and V 0 bases, and 7 bases lay outside the gene matches. The germline gives CDR1 SGHRS, CDR2 YFSETQ. The CDR3 is 15 residues long. The CDR3 protein is CASSLGNRGFTEAFF. The CDR3 coding sequence is TGCGCCAGCAGCTTGGGCAACAGGGGATTTACTGAAGCTTTCTTT. Looking up the rest from reference TRBV5-1 and TRBJ1-1 gives the full variable domain: KAGVTQTPRYLIKTRGQQVTLSCSPISGHRSVSWYQQTPGQGLQFLFEYFSETQRNKGNFPGRFSGRQFSNSRSEMNVSTLELGDSALYLCASSLGNRGFTEAFFGQGTRLTVV.

This clonotype was recorded a few times. The chain uses TRBV6-2 or TRBV6-3 and TRBJ1-5, with 9 bases matching TRBD1. In germline, CDR1 is MNHEY, CDR2 SVGEGT. This CDR3 is 15 amino acids long. Unmatched junction bases numbered 2, after V lost 0 bases and J lost 5 bases. CDR3 region: CASSYSNRGHQPQHF. The CDR3, as DNA: TGTGCCAGCAGTTACTCTAACAGGGGGCATCAGCCCCAGCATTTT.

This clonotype was picked up a small number of times. This sequence joins TRBV6-2 or TRBV6-3 and TRBJ2-1; a weak D match, TRBD2 (6 bases). Germline V gene lookup returns CDR1 MNHEY and CDR2 SVGEGT. The CDR3 runs to 14 residues. Deletions cut 2 bases from V and 8 bases from J, with 13 bases between. The DNA of the CDR3 is TGTGCCAGCAGTTACCTGGGGGGAGTGGATGAGCAGTTCTTC. It codes for CASSYLGGVDEQFF.

The chain combines TRBV6-2 or TRBV6-3 with TRBJ1-1; no firm D call. Deletions cut 6 bases from V and 5 bases from J, with 13 bases between. The V gene's germline CDR1 is MNHEY and CDR2 SVGEGT. There are 13 residues in the CDR3. The CDR3 bases are TGTGCCAGCAGACGGAACCCTGGGACTGAAGCTTTCTTT. Its translation: CASRRNPGTEAFF.

This clonotype is a singleton in its sample. One end of the junction does not line up with germline, which may come from a read error. This sequence joins TRBV30 and TRBJ2-1, with D possibly TRBD1 on 6 matching bases. From germline, CDR1 is GTSNPN and CDR2 SVGIG (reference sequence). The CDR3 runs 13 residues. This CDR3 is CAWSQGSYSEQFF. CDR3 sequence (DNA): TGTGCCTGGAGTCAGGGGAGCTACAGTGAGCAGTTCTTC.

The chain joins TRBV7-2 to TRBJ2-5; 7 bases fit TRBD2. After removal of 1 base from V and 5 bases from J, the junction contained 7 bases not matched to a gene. This CDR3 region has 15 residues. CDR1 is SGHTA and CDR2 is FQGNSA in the germline V gene. The CDR3 nucleotides read TGTGCCAGCAGCTTAGTACCAGGGCGGGGGGAGACCCAGTACTTC. Its protein is CASSLVPGRGETQYF.

At least ten counts were recorded for this clonotype. The rearrangement uses TRBV5-3 and TRBJ2-4; D ambiguous. TRBV5-3 is an ORF, with its function uncertain. The CDR3 sequence is 11 residues long. The V and J ends lost 6 bases and 10 bases respectively, with 11 bases between them. CDR3 DNA: TGTGCCAGAAACCAAATGGGGATTCAGTACTTC. Translating it yields CARNQMGIQYF.

In this sample, this clonotype turned up many times. V is TRBV6-2 or TRBV6-3 and J is TRBJ2-5; 7 nucleotides match TRBD2. Germline-derived CDR1 and CDR2 are MNHEY and SVGEGT. This CDR3 is built from 13 residues. V was pared by 7 bases and J by 6 bases, with 8 bases of the junction left unmatched. The CDR3 region has the DNA TGTGCCAGCAAGAAGGGAGGGGAGAAGACCCAGTACTTC. Its protein is CASKKGGEKTQYF.

This clonotype was detected ten times or more. The V and J genes are TRBV20-1 and TRBJ2-7, with 12 bases matching TRBD2. Per germline, CDR1 DFQATT and CDR2 SNEGSKA (reference sequence). This CDR3 region has 15 residues. Losses at the gene ends were 0 bases for V and 5 bases for J; bases not matched to a gene: 5. The CDR3 nucleotides read TGCAGTGCTAGAGATTGGACTAGCGGGAATAACGAGCAGTACTTC. This gives the protein CSARDWTSGNNEQYF.

The sample holds a few counts of this clonotype. This CDR3 reads CASSLVQGSYNEQFF. The CDR3 DNA sequence: TGTGCCAGCAGCTTAGTACAGGGCTCCTACAATGAGCAGTTCTTC. The V gene is TRBV7-2, the J gene TRBJ2-1, with D maybe TRBD1 (6 bases). Between the trimmed V and J ends, which lost 1 base and 0 bases, there was a span of 7 bases. Germline V gene sequence: CDR1 SGHTA, CDR2 FQGNSA. The CDR3 runs to 15 residues.

Points on this clonotype: A junction boundary mismatches the germline segment, possibly from a read error. The chain couples TRBV9 to TRBJ2-1; no firm D call. The CDR3 extends over 16 amino acids. Germline loops: CDR1 SGDLS, CDR2 YYNGEE. The CDR3 reads CASSAPPPGSYNEQFF. The CDR3 bases are TGTGCCAGCAGCGCCCCCCCCCCGGGCTCCTACAACGAGCAGTTCTTC.

This clonotype came up a few times. This sequence joins TRBV7-2 and TRBJ2-2; 8 positions agree with TRBD1. The CDR3 consists of 15 residues. The V and J ends lost 5 bases and 6 bases, in that order; junction bases with no gene match: 8. Per germline, CDR1 SGHTA and CDR2 FQGNSA. CDR3: CASSRGQGGSGELFF. Written as DNA, the CDR3 is TGTGCCAGCAGCCGCGGACAGGGAGGATCCGGGGAGCTGTTTTTT.

The table lists this clonotype with a few counts. The chain is built from TRBV5-1 and TRBJ2-7; the D gene is possibly TRBD2 (6 bases). V shed 4 bases and J shed 3 bases, with 11 bases lying between them. The length of the CDR3 is 13 residues. Germline loops: CDR1 SGHRS, CDR2 YFSETQ. The CDR3 sequence: CASSETSSYEQYF. Written as DNA, the CDR3 is TGCGCCAGCAGCGAGACTAGTAGCTACGAGCAGTACTTC. The full variable domain, rest sourced from reference TRBV5-1 and TRBJ2-7, is KAGVTQTPRYLIKTRGQQVTLSCSPISGHRSVSWYQQTPGQGLQFLFEYFSETQRNKGNFPGRFSGRQFSNSRSEMNVSTLELGDSALYLCASSETSSYEQYFGPGTRLTVT.